The clone carrying this T cell receptor (beta chain) showed up just a few times. This specimen comes from a study of technical replicates of blood from a handful of donors. There are 14 residues in the CDR3. Data came from immunoSEQ multiplex PCR; TCRdb stores just in-frame clones and leaves some out. The sample yields roughly 70,000 clones, roughly 92% seen once. This receptor was identified in a human donor in good health. V is TRBV21-1 and J is TRBJ1-4. TRBV21-1 is a pseudogene. The sample was T cells isolated from PBMCs. The CDR3: CASPPVATNEKLFF. DNA of the CDR3: TGTGCCAGCCCCCCGGTGGCAACTAATGAAAAACTGTTTTTT.